One sample yielded the 3 T cell receptor beta chains listed below, sequenced in a study of T cell changes during pregnancy in multiple sclerosis. Profiled with immunoSEQ multiplex PCR; TCRdb holds only in-frame clones, not every one. Of about 110,000 clones in the sample, 92% are singletons; the top ten hold 0.78%. The source material was peripheral blood, sampled in the third trimester of pregnancy. Source of these receptors: a female donor in good health, enrolled as a control in a pregnancy study.

V usage is TRBV5-1 and J usage is TRBJ2-3, with 7 nucleotides matching TRBD2. The J segment lost 9 bases and the V segment lost 4 bases, leaving 8 bases of the junction unmatched. The CDR3 has 13 amino acids. Germline assignment: CDR1 SGHRS and CDR2 YFSETQ. DNA for the CDR3: TGCGCCAGCAGCGGCGGGGGAAGAGGGACGCAGTATTTT. Translated: CASSGGGRGTQYF.

The chain recombines TRBV7-9 with TRBJ1-2, with D maybe TRBD1 (5 bases). The V gene's germline CDR1 is SEHNR and CDR2 FQNEAQ (reference sequence). CDR3 size: 13 residues. The V gene lost 7 bases and the J gene lost 4 bases, with 13 bases spanning the gap. The CDR3 loop reads CASTAGPSYGYTF. For the CDR3, the DNA is TGTGCCAGCACGGCGGGGCCCTCCTATGGCTACACCTTC.

The sample holds one count of this clone. J is TRBJ1-2 and V is TRBV19; 8 nucleotides line up with TRBD1. Unmatched junction bases numbered 8, after V lost 9 bases and J lost 2 bases. The CDR3 totals 14 residues. CDR1 is LNHDA and CDR2 is SQIVND in the germline V gene (reference sequence). CDR3 amino acids: CARPGQGENYGYTF. The CDR3 DNA is TGTGCCAGACCCGGACAGGGAGAAAACTATGGCTACACCTTC.